This TCR beta chain is from a study of shared clonotypes between healthy human individuals. The naive CD8 subset, CD45RO-negative cells positively selected for CCR7, excluded terminally differentiated effector memory CD45RA+ cells. Clones were read by immunoSEQ multiplex PCR, and TCRdb kept only the in-frame ones, dropping some. Among about 580,000 clones listed, roughly 98% were seen once. The V and J ends lost 1 base and 7 bases, in that order; junction bases with no gene match: 6. CDR3 length: 14 residues. Germline CDR1 SQVTM, CDR2 ANQGSEA. The sequenced sample was naive CD8+ T cells sorted from blood. The chain employs TRBV29-1 and TRBJ2-5, with 10 positions matching TRBD2. The source of this sequence is a man in his thirties or forties in good health. CDR3 in DNA: TGCAGCGTTGAAGTAGCGGGAGGACGGGGGACCCAGTACTTC. It codes for CSVEVAGGRGTQYF.